This T cell receptor (beta chain) comes out of a study of identical twins' blood T cells. CDR1 is SGHTA and CDR2 is FQGNSA in the germline V gene. The CDR3 loop spans 16 amino acids. Trimming shortened V by 1 base and J by 1 base, and 13 bases separated the two germline ends. TCRdb reanalysed the 5' RACE reads using MiXCR and keeps one entry per CDR3 protein. The data hold a few hundred thousand distinct CDR3 sequences, with roughly 28% observed a single time. Sequenced sample: PBMCs. The sequence derives from a woman between 18 and 50 years old in good health. The rearrangement links TRBV7-2 to TRBJ2-5, with a tentative D call TRBD2 (6 bases). DNA of the CDR3: TGTGCCAGCAGCTTAGTATCCGGGAGTCCCCAAGAGACCCAGTACTTC. It is translated as CASSLVSGSPQETQYF.